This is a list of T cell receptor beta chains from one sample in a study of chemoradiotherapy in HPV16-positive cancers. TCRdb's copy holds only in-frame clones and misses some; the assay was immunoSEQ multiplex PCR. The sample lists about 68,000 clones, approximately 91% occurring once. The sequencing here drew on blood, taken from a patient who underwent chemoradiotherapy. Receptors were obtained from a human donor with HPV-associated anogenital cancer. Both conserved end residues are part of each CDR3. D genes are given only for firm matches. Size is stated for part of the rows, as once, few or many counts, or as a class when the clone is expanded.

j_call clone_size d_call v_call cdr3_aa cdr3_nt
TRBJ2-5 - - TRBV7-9 CASSRRMSQETQYF TGTGCCAGCAGCCGGCGTATGTCCCAAGAGACCCAGTACTTC
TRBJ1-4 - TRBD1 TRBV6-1 CASSEWGTGFYNEKLFF TGTGCCAGCAGTGAATGGGGGACAGGGTTCTATAATGAAAAACTGTTTTTT
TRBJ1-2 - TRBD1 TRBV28 CASSPTGQGYYGYTF TGTGCCAGCAGCCCCACGGGACAGGGGTACTATGGCTACACCTTC
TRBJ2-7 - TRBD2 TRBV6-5 CASRPGLAAYEQYF TGTGCCAGCAGGCCGGGACTAGCGGCCTACGAGCAGTACTTC
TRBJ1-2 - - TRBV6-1 CASMVRQLSFYGYTF TGTGCCAGCATGGTTCGACAACTCTCCTTCTATGGCTACACCTTC
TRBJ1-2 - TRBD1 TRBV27 CASRNRGGHGYTF TGTGCCAGCAGGAACAGGGGGGGTCATGGCTACACCTTC
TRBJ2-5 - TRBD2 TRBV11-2 CASSLWTSVLQETQYF TGTGCCAGCAGCTTATGGACTAGCGTCCTTCAGGAGACCCAGTACTTC
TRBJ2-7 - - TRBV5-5 CASSLLDTYEQYF TGTGCCAGCAGCTTGTTGGACACCTACGAGCAGTACTTC
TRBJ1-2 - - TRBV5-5 CASSLGDREYGYTF TGTGCCAGCAGCTTGGGTGATAGGGAATATGGCTACACCTTC
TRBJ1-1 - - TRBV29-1 CSVRTGSKMGAFF TGCAGCGTGCGCACAGGGTCAAAGATGGGGGCTTTCTTT
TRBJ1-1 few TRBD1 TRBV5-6 CASSRGTGGAEAFF TGTGCCAGCAGTCGAGGGACAGGAGGGGCTGAAGCTTTCTTT
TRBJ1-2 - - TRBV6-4 CASSETGIGNYGYTF TGTGCCAGCAGTGAAACAGGTATTGGAAACTATGGCTACACCTTC
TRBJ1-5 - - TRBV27 CASSIDGNQPQHF TGTGCCAGCAGTATTGACGGTAATCAGCCCCAGCATTTT
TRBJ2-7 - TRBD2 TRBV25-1 CASATNSGSPLEQYF TGTGCCAGCGCTACAAACAGCGGGAGCCCTCTCGAGCAGTACTTC
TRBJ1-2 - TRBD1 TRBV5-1 CASSLEQGARYGYTF TGCGCCAGCAGCTTGGAGCAGGGGGCTCGCTATGGCTACACCTTC
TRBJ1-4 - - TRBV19 CASSISTTNEKLFF TGTGCCAGTAGTATCAGTACAACTAATGAAAAACTGTTTTTT
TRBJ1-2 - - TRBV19 CASSDRIYGYTF TGTGCCAGTAGCGACAGAATCTATGGCTACACCTTC
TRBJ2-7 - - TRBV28 CASSPTGTGTYEQYF TGTGCCAGCAGTCCCACCGGGACTGGGACATACGAGCAGTACTTC
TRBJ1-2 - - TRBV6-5 CASSYSPTGNYGYTF TGTGCCAGCAGTTACTCGCCAACAGGGAACTATGGCTACACCTTC
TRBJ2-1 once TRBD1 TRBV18 CASSTGTETYNEQFF TGTGCCAGCTCAACCGGGACAGAGACCTACAATGAGCAGTTCTTC
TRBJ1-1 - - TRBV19 CASSIMWNRENTEAFF TGTGCCAGTAGTATAATGTGGAATAGGGAGAACACTGAAGCTTTCTTT
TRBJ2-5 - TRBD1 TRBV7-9 CASSERTGLQETQYF TGTGCCAGCAGCGAGCGGACAGGCCTACAAGAGACCCAGTACTTC
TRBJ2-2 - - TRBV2 CAGIAGTGELFF TGTGCCGGAATTGCAGGGACCGGGGAGCTGTTTTTT
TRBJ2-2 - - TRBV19 CASSIQIGELFF TGTGCCAGTAGTATCCAAATCGGGGAGCTGTTTTTT
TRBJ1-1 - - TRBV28 CASSLRGAGNTEAFF TGTGCCAGCAGTTTACGGGGGGCTGGGAACACTGAAGCTTTCTTT
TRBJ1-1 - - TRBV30 CAWSGYGVPEAFF TGTGCCTGGAGCGGGTACGGGGTCCCTGAAGCTTTCTTT
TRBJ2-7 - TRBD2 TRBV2 CASRPGLASHEQYF TGTGCCAGCAGGCCGGGACTAGCCTCGCACGAGCAGTACTTC
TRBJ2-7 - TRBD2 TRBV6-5 CASSRSTSGNFEQYF TGTGCCAGCAGTCGATCTACTAGCGGGAACTTCGAGCAGTACTTC
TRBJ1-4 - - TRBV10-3 CAISEYNGQEKLFF TGTGCCATCAGTGAGTATAACGGACAGGAAAAACTGTTTTTT
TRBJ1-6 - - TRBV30 CASGLSLNSPLHF TGTGCCTCGGGGTTGTCCCTAAATTCACCCCTCCACTTT
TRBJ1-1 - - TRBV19 CASSINQWSRRTEAFF TGTGCCAGTAGTATTAACCAATGGAGCCGGAGAACTGAAGCTTTCTTT
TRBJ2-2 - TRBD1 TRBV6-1 CASTYRGPTGELFF TGTGCCAGCACTTACAGGGGGCCCACCGGGGAGCTGTTTTTT
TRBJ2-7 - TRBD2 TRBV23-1 CASSQYQGGYEQYF TGCGCCAGCAGTCAATACCAGGGAGGGTACGAGCAGTACTTC
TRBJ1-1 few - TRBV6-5 CASRMNTEAFF TGTGCCAGTCGGATGAACACTGAAGCTTTCTTT
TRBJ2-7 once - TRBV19 CASSIGQSYEQYF TGTGCCAGTAGTATAGGGCAGAGCTACGAGCAGTACTTC
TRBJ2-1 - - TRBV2 CASSSANSYNEQFF TGTGCCAGCAGCAGCGCTAACTCCTACAATGAGCAGTTCTTC
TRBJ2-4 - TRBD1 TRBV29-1 CSVEFQGVQYF TGCAGCGTTGAATTTCAGGGGGTTCAGTACTTC
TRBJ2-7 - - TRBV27 CASSSRSGGNYEQYF TGTGCCAGCAGTTCACGAAGTGGGGGGAACTACGAGCAGTACTTC
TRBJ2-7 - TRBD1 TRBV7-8 CASSNGQGTYEQYF TGTGCCAGCAGCAACGGACAGGGGACCTACGAGCAGTACTTC
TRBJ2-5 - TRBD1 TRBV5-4 CASSLGTGGETQYF TGTGCCAGCAGCCTTGGGACAGGGGGAGAGACCCAGTACTTC
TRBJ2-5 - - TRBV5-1 CASSLSPPGETQYF TGCGCCAGCAGCTTGTCTCCGCCAGGGGAGACCCAGTACTTC
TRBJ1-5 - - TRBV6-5 CASSMDGFSNQPQHF TGTGCCAGCAGCATGGACGGCTTTAGCAATCAGCCCCAGCATTTT
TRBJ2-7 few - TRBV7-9 CASSPPQREQYF TGTGCCAGCAGCCCTCCCCAGCGCGAGCAGTACTTC
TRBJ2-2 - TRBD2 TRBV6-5 CASRLAGYTGELFF TGTGCCAGCAGACTAGCGGGATACACCGGGGAGCTGTTTTTT
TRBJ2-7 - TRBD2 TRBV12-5 CASAGTDPGLAGGNGAYEQYF TGTGCTAGTGCCGGGACAGACCCTGGACTAGCGGGAGGGAATGGGGCCTACGAGCAGTACTTC
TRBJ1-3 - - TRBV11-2 CASSLELGGNTIYF TGTGCCAGCAGCTTAGAGTTAGGTGGAAACACCATATATTTT